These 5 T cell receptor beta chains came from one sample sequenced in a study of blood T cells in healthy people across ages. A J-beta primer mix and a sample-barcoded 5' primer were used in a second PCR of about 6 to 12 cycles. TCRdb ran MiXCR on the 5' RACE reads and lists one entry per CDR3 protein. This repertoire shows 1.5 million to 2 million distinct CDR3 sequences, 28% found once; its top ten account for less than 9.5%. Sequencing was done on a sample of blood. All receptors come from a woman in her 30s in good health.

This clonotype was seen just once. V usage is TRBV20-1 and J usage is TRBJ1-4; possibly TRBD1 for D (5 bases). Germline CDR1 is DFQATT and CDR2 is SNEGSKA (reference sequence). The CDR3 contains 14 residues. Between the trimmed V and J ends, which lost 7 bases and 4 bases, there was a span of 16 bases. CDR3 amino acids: CSVRPPGGNEKLFF. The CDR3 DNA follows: TGCAGTGTACGGCCTCCCGGGGGTAATGAAAAACTGTTTTTT.

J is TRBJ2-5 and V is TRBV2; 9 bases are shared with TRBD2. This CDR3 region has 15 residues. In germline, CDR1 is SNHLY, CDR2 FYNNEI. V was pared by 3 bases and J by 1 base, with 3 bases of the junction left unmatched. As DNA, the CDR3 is TGTGCCAGCAGTGATCCAGCGGGGGGCCAAGAGACCCAGTACTTC. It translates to CASSDPAGGQETQYF.

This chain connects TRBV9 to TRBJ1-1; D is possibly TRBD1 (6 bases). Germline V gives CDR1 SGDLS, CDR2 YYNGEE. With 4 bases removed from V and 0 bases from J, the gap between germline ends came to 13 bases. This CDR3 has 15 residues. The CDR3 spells CASSPRTVMNTEAFF. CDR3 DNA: TGTGCCAGCAGCCCCCGGACAGTCATGAACACTGAAGCTTTCTTT.

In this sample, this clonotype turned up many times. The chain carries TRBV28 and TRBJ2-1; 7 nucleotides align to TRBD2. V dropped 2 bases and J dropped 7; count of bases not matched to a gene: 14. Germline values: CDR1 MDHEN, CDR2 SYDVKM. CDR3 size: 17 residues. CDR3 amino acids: CASSLELAGPIRNEQFF. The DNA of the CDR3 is TGTGCCAGCAGTTTAGAGTTAGCGGGTCCAATAAGGAATGAGCAGTTCTTC.

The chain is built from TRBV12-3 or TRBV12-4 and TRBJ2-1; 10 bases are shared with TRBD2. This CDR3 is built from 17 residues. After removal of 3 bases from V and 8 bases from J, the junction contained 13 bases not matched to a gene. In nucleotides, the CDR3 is TGTGCCAGCAGTTTTCGATACCTAGCGGGAGAAAACGATGAGCAGTTCTTC. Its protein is CASSFRYLAGENDEQFF.